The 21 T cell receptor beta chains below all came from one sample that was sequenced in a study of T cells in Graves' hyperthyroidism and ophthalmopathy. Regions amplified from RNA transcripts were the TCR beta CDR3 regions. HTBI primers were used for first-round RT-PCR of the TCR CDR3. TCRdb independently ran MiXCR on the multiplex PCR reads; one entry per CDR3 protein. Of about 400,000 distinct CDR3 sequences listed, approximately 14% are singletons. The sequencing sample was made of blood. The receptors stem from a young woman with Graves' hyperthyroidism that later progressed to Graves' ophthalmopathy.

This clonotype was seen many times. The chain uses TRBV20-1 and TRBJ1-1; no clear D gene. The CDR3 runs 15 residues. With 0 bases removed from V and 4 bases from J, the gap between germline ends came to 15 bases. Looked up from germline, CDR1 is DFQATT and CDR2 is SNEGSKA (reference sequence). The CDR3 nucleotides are TGCAGTGCTAGAGATTTCGACAATTTAATCACTGAAGCTTTCTTT. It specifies CSARDFDNLITEAFF.

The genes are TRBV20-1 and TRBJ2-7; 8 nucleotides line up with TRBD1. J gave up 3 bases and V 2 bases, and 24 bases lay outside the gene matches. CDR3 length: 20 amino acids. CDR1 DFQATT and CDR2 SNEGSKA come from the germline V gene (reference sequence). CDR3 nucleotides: TGCAGTGCTAGATCAACCTTCGGGACAGGCTTCGTGGGGTTTAACTACGAGCAGTACTTC. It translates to CSARSTFGTGFVGFNYEQYF.

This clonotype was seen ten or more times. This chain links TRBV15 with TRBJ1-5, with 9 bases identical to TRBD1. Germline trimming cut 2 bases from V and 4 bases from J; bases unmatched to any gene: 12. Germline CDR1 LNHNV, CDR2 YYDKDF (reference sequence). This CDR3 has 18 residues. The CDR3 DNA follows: TGTGCCACCAGCAGACCCCTCACGGGACAGGGTCTTAATCAGCCCCAGCATTTT. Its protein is CATSRPLTGQGLNQPQHF.

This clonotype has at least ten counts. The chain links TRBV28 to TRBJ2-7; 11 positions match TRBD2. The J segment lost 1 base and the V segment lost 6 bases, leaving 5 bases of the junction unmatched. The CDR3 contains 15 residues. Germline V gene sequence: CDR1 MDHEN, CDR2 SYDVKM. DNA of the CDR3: TGTGCCAGCAGACCGGGACTAGCGGATTCCTACGAGCAGTACTTC. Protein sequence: CASRPGLADSYEQYF.

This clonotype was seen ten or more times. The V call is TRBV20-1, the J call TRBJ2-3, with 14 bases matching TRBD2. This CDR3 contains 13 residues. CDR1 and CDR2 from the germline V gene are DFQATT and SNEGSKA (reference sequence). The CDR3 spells CSPIGTSGGTQYF. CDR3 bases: TGCAGCCCAATCGGGACTAGCGGGGGAACGCAGTATTTT.

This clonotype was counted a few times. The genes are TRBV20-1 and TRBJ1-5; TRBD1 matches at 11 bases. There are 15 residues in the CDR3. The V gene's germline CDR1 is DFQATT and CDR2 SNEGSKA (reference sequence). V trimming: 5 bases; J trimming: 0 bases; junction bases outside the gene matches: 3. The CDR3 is CSASGTGGSNQPQHF. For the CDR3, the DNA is TGCAGTGCTTCCGGGACAGGGGGTAGCAATCAGCCCCAGCATTTT.

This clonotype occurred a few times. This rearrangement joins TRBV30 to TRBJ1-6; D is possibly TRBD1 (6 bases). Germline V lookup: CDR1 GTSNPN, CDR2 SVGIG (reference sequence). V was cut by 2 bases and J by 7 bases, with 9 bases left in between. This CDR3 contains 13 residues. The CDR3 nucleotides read TGTGCCTGGAGTTGGCAGGGGAATTCACCCCTCCACTTT. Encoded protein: CAWSWQGNSPLHF. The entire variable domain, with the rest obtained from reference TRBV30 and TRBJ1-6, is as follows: SQTIHQWPATLVQPVGSPLSLECTVEGTSNPNLYWYRQAAGRGLQLLFYSVGIGQISSEVPQNLSASRPQDRQFILSSKKLLLSDSGFYLCAWSWQGNSPLHFGNGTRLTVT.

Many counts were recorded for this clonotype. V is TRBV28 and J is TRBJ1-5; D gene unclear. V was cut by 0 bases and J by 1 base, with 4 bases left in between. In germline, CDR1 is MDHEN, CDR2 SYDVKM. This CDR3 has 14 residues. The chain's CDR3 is CASSLWESNQPQHF. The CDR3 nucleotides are TGTGCCAGCAGTTTATGGGAAAGCAATCAGCCCCAGCATTTT. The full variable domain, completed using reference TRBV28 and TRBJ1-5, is DVKVTQSSRYLVKRTGEKVFLECVQDMDHENMFWYRQDPGLGLRLIYFSYDVKMKEKGDIPEGYSVSREKKERFSLILESASTNQTSMYLCASSLWESNQPQHFGDGTRLSIL.

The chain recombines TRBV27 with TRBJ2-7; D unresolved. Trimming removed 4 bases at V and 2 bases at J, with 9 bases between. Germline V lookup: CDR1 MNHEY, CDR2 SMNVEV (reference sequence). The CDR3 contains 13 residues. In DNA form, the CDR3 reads TGTGCCAGCAGTTCACACCTTACCTACGAGCAGTACTTC. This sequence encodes CASSSHLTYEQYF.

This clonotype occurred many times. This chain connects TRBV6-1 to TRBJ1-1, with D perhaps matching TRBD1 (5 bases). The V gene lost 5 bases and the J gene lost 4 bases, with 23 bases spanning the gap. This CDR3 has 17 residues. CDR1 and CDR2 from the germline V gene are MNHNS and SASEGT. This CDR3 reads CASSLFPRSPRGTEAFF. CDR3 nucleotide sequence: TGTGCCAGCAGTTTATTCCCCCGGTCGCCGAGGGGCACTGAAGCTTTCTTT.

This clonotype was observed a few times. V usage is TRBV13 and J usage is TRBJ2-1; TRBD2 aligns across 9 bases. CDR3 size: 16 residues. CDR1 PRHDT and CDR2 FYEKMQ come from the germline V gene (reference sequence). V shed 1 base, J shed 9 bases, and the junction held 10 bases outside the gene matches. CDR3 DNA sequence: TGTGCCAGCAGCTTAGTTCTGGGGCGGGAGGGCACTGAGCAGTTCTTC. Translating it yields CASSLVLGREGTEQFF.

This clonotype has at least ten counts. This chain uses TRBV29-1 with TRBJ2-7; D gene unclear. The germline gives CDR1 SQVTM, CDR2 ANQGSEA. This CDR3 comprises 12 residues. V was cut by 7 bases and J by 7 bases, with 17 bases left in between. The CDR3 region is CSAAEGLREQYF. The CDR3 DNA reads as TGCAGCGCCGCAGAAGGGCTTAGGGAGCAGTACTTC.

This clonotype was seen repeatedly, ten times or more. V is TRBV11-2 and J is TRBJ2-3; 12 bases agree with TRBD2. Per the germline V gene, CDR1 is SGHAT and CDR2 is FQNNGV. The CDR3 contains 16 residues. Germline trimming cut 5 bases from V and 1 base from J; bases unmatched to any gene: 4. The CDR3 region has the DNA TGTGCCAGCAGCACAAGACTAGCGGGAGGCACAGATACGCAGTATTTT. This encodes CASSTRLAGGTDTQYF.

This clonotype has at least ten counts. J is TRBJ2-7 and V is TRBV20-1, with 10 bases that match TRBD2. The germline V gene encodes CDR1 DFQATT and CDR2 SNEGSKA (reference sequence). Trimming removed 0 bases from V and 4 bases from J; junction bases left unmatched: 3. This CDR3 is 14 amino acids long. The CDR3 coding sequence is TGCAGTGCTAGAGATCCGACTAGCGGGTACGAGCAGTACTTC. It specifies CSARDPTSGYEQYF.

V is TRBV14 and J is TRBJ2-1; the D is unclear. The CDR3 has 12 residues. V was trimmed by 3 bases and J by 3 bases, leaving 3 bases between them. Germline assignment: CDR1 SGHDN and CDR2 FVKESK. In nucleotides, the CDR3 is TGTGCCAGCAGCCACGGCTACAATGAGCAGTTCTTC. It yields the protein CASSHGYNEQFF.

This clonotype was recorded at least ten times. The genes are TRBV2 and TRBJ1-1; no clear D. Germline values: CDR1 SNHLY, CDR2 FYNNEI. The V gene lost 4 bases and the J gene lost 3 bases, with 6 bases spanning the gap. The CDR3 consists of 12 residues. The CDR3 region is CASSAGHTEAFF. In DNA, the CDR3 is TGTGCCAGCAGTGCCGGGCACACTGAAGCTTTCTTT.

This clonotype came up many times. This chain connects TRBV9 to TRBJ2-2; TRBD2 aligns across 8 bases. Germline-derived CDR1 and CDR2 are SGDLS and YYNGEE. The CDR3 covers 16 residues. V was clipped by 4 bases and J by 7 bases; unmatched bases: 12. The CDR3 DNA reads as TGTGCCAGCAGCCCCCTGGGTAGCGGGACCGGCGGGGAGCTGTTTTTT. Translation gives CASSPLGSGTGGELFF.

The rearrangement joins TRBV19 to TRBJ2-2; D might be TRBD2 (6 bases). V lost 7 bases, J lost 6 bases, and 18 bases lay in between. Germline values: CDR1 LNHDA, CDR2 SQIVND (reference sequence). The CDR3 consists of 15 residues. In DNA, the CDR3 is TGTGCCAGTACCGTCGGGACTTCCTGGGCCGGGGAGCTGTTTTTT. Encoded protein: CASTVGTSWAGELFF.

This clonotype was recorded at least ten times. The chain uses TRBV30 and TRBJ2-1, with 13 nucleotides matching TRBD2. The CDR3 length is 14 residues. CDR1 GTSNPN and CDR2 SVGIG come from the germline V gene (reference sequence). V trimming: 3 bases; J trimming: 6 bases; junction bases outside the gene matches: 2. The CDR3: CAWRGLAGTNEQFF. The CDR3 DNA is TGTGCCTGGAGGGGACTAGCGGGAACCAATGAGCAGTTCTTC.

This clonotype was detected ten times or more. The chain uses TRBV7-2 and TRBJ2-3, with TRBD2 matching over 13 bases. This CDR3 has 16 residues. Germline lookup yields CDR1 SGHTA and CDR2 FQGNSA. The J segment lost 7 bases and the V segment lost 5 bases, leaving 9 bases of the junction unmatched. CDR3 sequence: CASSQTGTSGIYTQYF. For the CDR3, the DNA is TGTGCCAGCAGCCAAACCGGGACTAGCGGGATCTATACGCAGTATTTT. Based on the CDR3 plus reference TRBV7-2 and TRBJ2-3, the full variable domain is GAGVSQSPSNKVTEKGKDVELRCDPISGHTALYWYRQSLGQGLEFLIYFQGNSAPDKSGLPSDRFSAERTGGSVSTLTIQRTQQEDSAVYLCASSQTGTSGIYTQYFGPGTRLTVL.

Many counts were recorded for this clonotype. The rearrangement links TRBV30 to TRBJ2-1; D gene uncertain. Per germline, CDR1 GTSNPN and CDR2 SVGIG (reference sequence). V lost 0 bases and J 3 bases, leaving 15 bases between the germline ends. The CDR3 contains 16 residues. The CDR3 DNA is TGTGCCTGGAGTGTGAGTTACAGTTCCAGCTACAATGAGCAGTTCTTC. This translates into CAWSVSYSSSYNEQFF.